Below, 23 T cell receptor beta chains from the same sample are listed, as sequenced in a study of blood T cells in healthy people across ages. With a J-beta primer mix and a sample-barcoded 5' primer, a second PCR ran 7 to 11 cycles. TCRdb reprocessed the 5' RACE reads with MiXCR, giving one entry per CDR3 protein. This table holds a few hundred thousand distinct CDR3 sequences, approximately 30% found once. Specimen: blood. These receptors all stem from a woman in her seventies in good health.

The chain combines TRBV20-1 with TRBJ1-1; D unresolved. Trimming took 1 base from V and 11 from J, leaving 17 bases between them. This CDR3 is 13 amino acids long. The germline V gene encodes CDR1 DFQATT and CDR2 SNEGSKA (reference sequence). As DNA, the CDR3 is TGCAGTGCTAGAGGCCAGCCGCTAGTGTACGCTTTCTTT. It codes for CSARGQPLVYAFF.

This clonotype was found a few times. The chain is built from TRBV12-3 or TRBV12-4 and TRBJ2-7; no reliable D call. The V gene lost 6 bases and the J gene lost 0 bases, with 12 bases spanning the gap. This CDR3 has 14 amino acids. This chain's CDR3 is CASSPTASSYEQYF. For the CDR3, the DNA is TGTGCCAGCAGCCCTACCGCCTCCTCCTACGAGCAGTACTTC.

This clonotype was found a few times. The rearrangement joins TRBV6-1 to TRBJ2-1; 8 nucleotides match TRBD2. The CDR3 is 16 amino acids. V was clipped by 6 bases and J by 12 bases; unmatched bases: 19. Germline V gene sequence: CDR1 MNHNS, CDR2 SASEGT. The CDR3, as DNA: TGTGCCAGCAGAGACTCCGGGACTAGGGCCTCCGTTGGGCAGTTCTTC. Translating it yields CASRDSGTRASVGQFF.

The V call is TRBV11-2, the J call TRBJ1-2, with a tentative D call TRBD1 (5 bases). Germline lookup yields CDR1 SGHAT and CDR2 FQNNGV. V lost 1 base to trimming and J lost 2 bases, with 11 bases between them. The CDR3 covers 15 residues. Written as DNA, the CDR3 is TGTGCCAGCAGCTTAGGTTCTCGGGGGAACTATGGCTACACCTTC. It translates to CASSLGSRGNYGYTF. Full variable domain (remainder filled in from reference TRBV11-2 and TRBJ1-2): EAGVAQSPRYKIIEKRQSVAFWCNPISGHATLYWYQQILGQGPKLLIQFQNNGVVDDSQLPKDRFSAERLKGVDSTLKIQPAKLEDSAVYLCASSLGSRGNYGYTFGSGTRLTVV.

This clonotype appeared a few times. The chain has TRBV4-3 and TRBJ1-6; TRBD1 agrees at 10 bases. This CDR3 comprises 17 residues. Trimming removed 1 base from V and 5 bases from J; junction bases left unmatched: 5. The V gene's germline CDR1 is LGHNA and CDR2 YSLEER. The CDR3 here is CASSQGDRGRDNSPLHF. CDR3 DNA: TGCGCCAGCAGCCAAGGAGACAGGGGGCGGGATAATTCACCCCTCCACTTT.

The rearrangement links TRBV5-1 to TRBJ2-7, with D unresolved. This CDR3 has 14 residues. Trimming took off 0 bases at V and 0 bases at J, with 7 bases between the two ends. Germline V lookup: CDR1 SGHRS, CDR2 YFSETQ. CDR3 nucleotide sequence: TGCGCCAGCAGCTTGGAACTGTCCTCCTACGAGCAGTACTTC. Its translation: CASSLELSSYEQYF.

Points on this clonotype: A much larger clone is a single base away; this may be a read error. This chain uses TRBV20-1 with TRBJ2-5, with 11 bases that match TRBD2. Germline CDR1 DFQATT, CDR2 SNEGSKA (reference sequence). There are 17 residues in the CDR3. CDR3 bases: TGCAGTGCTAGAGCGAGTAGCGGGGGGGTTTTCCAAGAGCCCCAGTACTTC. Amino acids: CSARASSGGVFQEPQYF.

In this sample, this clonotype turned up a few times. The gene calls are TRBV5-1 and TRBJ2-3; 8 bases fit TRBD2. J lost 5 bases, V lost 1 base, and 9 bases had no gene match. The CDR3 has 16 amino acids. Looked up from germline, CDR1 is SGHRS and CDR2 is YFSETQ. The DNA for the CDR3 is TGCGCCAGCAGCTTGTGGATTAGCGGGGAGATAGATACGCAGTATTTT. This translates into CASSLWISGEIDTQYF.

Points on this clonotype: This clone may be a read error of a much larger clone one base away. The chain employs TRBV19 and TRBJ1-4, with D maybe TRBD1 (5 bases). The CDR3 is 12 amino acids. Trimming took 4 bases from V and 13 from J, leaving 13 bases between them. Germline CDR1 reads LNHDA; CDR2 reads SQIVND (reference sequence). CDR3 nucleotide sequence: TGTGCCAGTAGTACAACAGGAGGAAGACTGTTTTTT. It codes for CASSTTGGRLFF.

This clonotype was seen a handful of times. The J gene is TRBJ1-4, the V gene TRBV20-1; the D is unclear. The germline gives CDR1 DFQATT, CDR2 SNEGSKA (reference sequence). Trimming cost V 6 bases and J 2 bases, with 16 bases left between them. The CDR3 loop spans 15 amino acids. The CDR3 spells CSAKTLAGTNEKLFF. The CDR3 coding sequence is TGCAGTGCCAAGACACTAGCCGGGACTAATGAAAAACTGTTTTTT.

The rearrangement joins TRBV9 to TRBJ2-3; D tentatively reads TRBD1 or TRBD2 (6 bases each). Germline assignment: CDR1 SGDLS and CDR2 YYNGEE. The length of the CDR3 is 14 residues. The V gene lost 0 bases and the J gene lost 5 bases, with 10 bases spanning the gap. The CDR3 DNA follows: TGTGCCAGCAGCGTAGGGGGGGCCGGAGATACGCAGTATTTT. Amino acids: CASSVGGAGDTQYF.

The rearrangement uses TRBV29-1 and TRBJ2-2; maybe TRBD1 (5 bases). Trimming stripped 4 bases from V and 5 bases from J, with 8 bases between. The CDR3 length is 12 residues. From germline, CDR1 is SQVTM and CDR2 ANQGSEA. The CDR3 is CSVGQNTGELFF. The DNA for the CDR3 is TGCAGCGTTGGACAGAATACCGGGGAGCTGTTTTTT.

J is TRBJ2-7 and V is TRBV6-2 or TRBV6-3; D ambiguous. CDR1 and CDR2 (germline): MNHEY, SVGEGT. This CDR3 is built from 12 residues. Trimming cost V 3 bases and J 3 bases, with 6 bases left between them. CDR3 protein: CASSYFRYEQYF. Written as DNA, the CDR3 is TGTGCCAGCAGTTATTTCCGCTACGAGCAGTACTTC.

The chain recombines TRBV11-3 with TRBJ2-4, with D unresolved. With 3 bases removed from V and 0 bases from J, the gap between germline ends came to 9 bases. CDR1 and CDR2 (germline): SGHNT, YENEEA. The CDR3 spans 15 residues. The CDR3 protein is CASSLTWQAKNIQYF. CDR3 nucleotides: TGTGCCAGCAGCTTGACATGGCAAGCCAAAAACATTCAGTACTTC.

This clonotype has a handful of counts. This chain joins TRBV20-1 and TRBJ1-6; D uncertain. The CDR3 is 16 amino acids. V gave up 1 base and J gave up 0 bases, with 10 bases separating them. The germline gives CDR1 DFQATT, CDR2 SNEGSKA (reference sequence). Here the CDR3 reads CSARVSGGSYNSPLHF. CDR3 in DNA: TGCAGTGCTAGAGTCTCAGGAGGCTCCTATAATTCACCCCTCCACTTT.

The CDR3: CASSPRDENEQFF. The CDR3 DNA follows: TGTGCCAGCTCACCACGAGATGAGAATGAGCAGTTCTTC. This sequence joins TRBV18 and TRBJ2-1, with D unclear. CDR1 is KGHSH and CDR2 is LQKENI in the germline V gene. The CDR3 is made up of 13 amino acids. Trimming cost V 1 base and J 7 bases, with 8 bases left between them.

This clonotype showed up just a few times. The J gene is TRBJ2-7, the V gene TRBV9; D remains unclear. Trimming stripped 4 bases from V and 0 bases from J, with 14 bases between. The germline gives CDR1 SGDLS, CDR2 YYNGEE. The CDR3 has 15 amino acids. The CDR3 DNA reads as TGTGCCAGCAGCTCGGAGTCAGTACTCTCCTACGAGCAGTACTTC. This gives the protein CASSSESVLSYEQYF.

This clonotype was observed a handful of times. This chain links TRBV3-1 with TRBJ2-6, with D unclear. Germline V lookup: CDR1 LGHDT, CDR2 YNNKEL (reference sequence). CDR3 length equals 12 residues. Trimming left V 11 bases short and J 5 bases short, with 10 bases between. In DNA, the CDR3 is TGTGCCTCCGGTGGGCGGGCCAACGTCCTGACTTTC. Encoded protein: CASGGRANVLTF.

The chain recombines TRBV6-5 with TRBJ1-1; D is unresolved. Trimming stripped 2 bases from V and 8 bases from J, with 12 bases between. Germline CDR1 and CDR2: MNHEY and SVGAGI. The CDR3 has 13 residues. The DNA for the CDR3 is TGTGCCAGCAGTTACAATTACCGATCCGAAGCTTTCTTT. It translates to CASSYNYRSEAFF.

V and J are TRBV5-1 and TRBJ2-5; D is unresolved. This CDR3 spans 15 amino acids. Trimming shortened V by 0 bases and J by 2 bases, and 11 bases separated the two germline ends. Germline V gene sequence: CDR1 SGHRS, CDR2 YFSETQ. CDR3 bases: TGCGCCAGCAGCTTGGACCCCGGAAGACAAGAGACCCAGTACTTC. Amino acids: CASSLDPGRQETQYF.

This chain links TRBV20-1 with TRBJ2-5; 9 bases are shared with TRBD2. This CDR3 has 15 amino acids. Germline V CDR1 and CDR2: DFQATT, SNEGSKA (reference sequence). V gave up 1 base and J gave up 4 bases; unmatched junction bases: 7. The DNA of the CDR3 is TGCAGTGCTAGAGGTCAACTAGCGGGTAGAGAGACCCAGTACTTC. Its translation: CSARGQLAGRETQYF.

The V call is TRBV21-1, the J call TRBJ2-4. TRBV21-1 is shown as a pseudogene. The CDR3 loop spans 13 amino acids. CDR3 loop: CASRVGTKNIQYF. The CDR3 nucleotides read TGTGCCAGCAGGGTGGGAACCAAAAACATTCAGTACTTC.

The chain couples TRBV20-1 to TRBJ1-1; D gene uncertain. Trimming cost V 4 bases and J 3 bases, with 6 bases left between them. The CDR3 sequence is 11 residues long. Germline V gene data show CDR1 as DFQATT and CDR2 as SNEGSKA (reference sequence). CDR3 nucleotides: TGCAGTGCTAAAGTTGACACTGAAGCTTTCTTT. Translated: CSAKVDTEAFF.